This passage covers 3 T cell receptor beta chains from one sample sequenced in a study of technical replicates of blood from a handful of donors (TCRdb year 2017). The method behind the library was the immunoSEQ multiplex PCR assay. In its TCRdb copy, this immuneACCESS table keeps in-frame sequences only and misses some clones. Where compared with another copy, unresolved V genes explain less than half of these, and the others have no known cause. The sample table lists about 84,000 clones, roughly 98% of them with a count of one. The ten largest clones capture more than 0.12% of the sample. Sequenced material: T cells isolated from PBMCs. These receptors came from a human donor in good health.

CDR3 bases: TGTGCCAGCAGCTTTCAGGGGGAACCAGGGGGCACTGAAGCTTTCTTT. Encoded protein: CASSFQGEPGGTEAFF. The chain recombines TRBV7-3 with TRBJ1-1, with 7 bases identical to TRBD1. This CDR3 is 16 amino acids long. The V gene's germline CDR1 is SGHTA and CDR2 FQGTGA. J gave up 4 bases and V 3 bases, and 11 bases lay outside the gene matches.

The chain uses TRBV6-1 and TRBJ1-2; 9 nucleotides match TRBD1. The V gene end was trimmed by 4 bases and the J gene end by 5 bases; junction bases not matched to a gene: 5. Per germline, CDR1 MNHNS and CDR2 SASEGT. The CDR3 is 14 amino acids. The CDR3 loop reads CASSARDRVYGYTF. In DNA form, the CDR3 reads TGTGCCAGCAGTGCCCGGGACAGGGTGTATGGCTACACCTTC.

V is TRBV4-1 and J is TRBJ1-5; 7 bases are a match to TRBD1. The CDR3 extends over 16 amino acids. With V trimmed by 4 bases and J by 2 bases, 8 bases remained unmatched. CDR1 MGHRA and CDR2 YSYEKL come from the germline V gene. The CDR3 is CASSLNFGQGNQPQHF. CDR3 sequence (DNA): TGCGCCAGCAGCCTTAACTTTGGACAGGGCAATCAGCCCCAGCATTTT.